The next 29 T cell receptor beta chains were all read from a single sample in a study of CD8 T cells in ankylosing spondylitis. TCRdb re-called the 5' RACE reads through MiXCR, storing one row per CDR3 protein. The table includes 300,000 to 350,000 distinct CDR3 sequences, less than 25% detected once. Material for sequencing was blood, either unsorted or a sorted T cell fraction (not recorded which). The receptors were gathered from a female donor with ankylosing spondylitis or in good health (not recorded which).

The chain's CDR3 is CASSPTSDRGRAGELFF. In nucleotides, the CDR3 is TGTGCCAGCAGCCCTACATCAGACAGGGGGCGCGCCGGGGAGCTGTTTTTT. V gene TRBV7-2 combines with J gene TRBJ2-2, with TRBD1 identical over 10 bases. The CDR3 has 17 amino acids. Germline assignment: CDR1 SGHTA and CDR2 FQGNSA. Trimming took 5 bases from V and 6 from J; bases not matched to a gene: 12.

This chain uses TRBV4-3 with TRBJ2-1, with TRBD2 matching 7 bases. CDR3 length: 14 residues. CDR1 is LGHNA and CDR2 is YSLEER in the germline V gene. J lost 9 bases, V lost 1 base, and 6 bases had no gene match. The CDR3 sequence is CASSQVREGSEQFF. In nucleotides, the CDR3 is TGCGCCAGCAGCCAAGTTAGGGAGGGCAGTGAGCAGTTCTTC.

This clonotype showed up just a few times. The chain recombines TRBV20-1 with TRBJ2-1, with 11 bases matching TRBD2. CDR3 length: 16 residues. Trimming at V came to 1 base and at J to 9 bases, leaving 11 bases not matched to a gene. The V gene's germline CDR1 is DFQATT and CDR2 SNEGSKA (reference sequence). In DNA form, the CDR3 reads TGCAGTGCTAGAGTCGGAGTGATAGCGGGAGGGGGTGAGCAGTTCTTC. Residues: CSARVGVIAGGGEQFF.

This clonotype turned up a few times. This chain links TRBV6-5 with TRBJ2-7; 7 bases fit TRBD1. Per the germline V gene, CDR1 is MNHEY and CDR2 is SVGAGI. Losses at the gene ends were 5 bases for V and 3 bases for J; bases not matched to a gene: 7. The length of the CDR3 is 14 residues. CDR3 residues: CASSPRQGYYEQYF. The CDR3 DNA reads as TGTGCCAGCAGTCCTCGACAGGGATACTACGAGCAGTACTTC.

This clonotype was observed at least ten times. The chain has TRBV29-1 and TRBJ2-7, with 9 bases aligning to TRBD2. The CDR3 spans 13 residues. Germline CDR1 is SQVTM and CDR2 is ANQGSEA. Trimming removed 5 bases from V and 0 bases from J; junction bases left unmatched: 2. In nucleotides, the CDR3 is TGCAGCGTTCTTAGCGGGGGCTCCTACGAGCAGTACTTC. Protein product: CSVLSGGSYEQYF.

V gene TRBV15 combines with J gene TRBJ1-4; weak D call: TRBD1 (5 bases). V was shortened by 0 bases and J by 8 bases, with 13 bases between the two germline ends. The CDR3 contains 15 residues. The germline V gene has CDR1 LNHNV and CDR2 YYDKDF (reference sequence). The CDR3 coding sequence is TGTGCCACCAGCAGAGATTTCGGGGCGGGAGAAAAACTGTTTTTT. Its translation is CATSRDFGAGEKLFF.

V gene TRBV5-1 combines with J gene TRBJ1-1; D is perhaps TRBD1 (5 bases). Germline loops: CDR1 SGHRS, CDR2 YFSETQ. CDR3 length: 14 amino acids. V shed 2 bases and J shed 4 bases, with 12 bases lying between them. The chain's CDR3 is CASSFATETTEAFF. CDR3 coding DNA: TGCGCCAGCAGCTTCGCGACAGAAACCACTGAAGCTTTCTTT.

The sample holds many counts of this clonotype. This chain uses TRBV12-3 or TRBV12-4 with TRBJ1-5; 9 bases are shared with TRBD1. This CDR3 region has 15 residues. Losses at the gene ends were 2 bases for V and 7 bases for J; bases not matched to a gene: 6. The CDR3 sequence: CASSLTTGGSQPQHF. CDR3 coding DNA: TGTGCCAGCAGTTTAACCACAGGGGGCAGCCAGCCCCAGCATTTT.

This chain links TRBV5-1 with TRBJ2-3, with TRBD2 matching 10 bases. Germline assignment: CDR1 SGHRS and CDR2 YFSETQ. Trimming took 4 bases from V and 0 from J; bases not matched to a gene: 5. This CDR3 region has 16 residues. The CDR3 protein is CASSLGTSASTDTQYF. In DNA, the CDR3 is TGCGCCAGCAGCCTAGGGACTAGCGCTAGCACAGATACGCAGTATTTT.

This clonotype showed up just a few times. This sequence joins TRBV5-1 and TRBJ1-1; 7 bases fit TRBD1. V was clipped by 2 bases and J by 2 bases; unmatched bases: 3. This CDR3 contains 14 residues. Per the germline V gene, CDR1 is SGHRS and CDR2 is YFSETQ. CDR3 residues: CASSLWDSNTEAFF. The CDR3 DNA sequence: TGCGCCAGCAGCTTATGGGACAGTAACACTGAAGCTTTCTTT.

The chain links TRBV5-1 to TRBJ1-1; 8 bases match TRBD1. CDR3 size: 15 residues. Germline CDR1 is SGHRS and CDR2 is YFSETQ. J lost 0 bases, V lost 4 bases, and 5 bases had no gene match. The CDR3 loop is CASSLDRVMNTEAFF. The DNA of the CDR3 is TGCGCCAGCAGCCTGGACAGGGTGATGAACACTGAAGCTTTCTTT.

This clonotype was seen more than once but under ten times. The chain combines TRBV29-1 with TRBJ2-7; 9 bases map to TRBD2. Germline CDR1 is SQVTM and CDR2 is ANQGSEA. The CDR3 runs 16 residues. Trimming removed 1 base from V and 5 bases from J; junction bases left unmatched: 12. CDR3 region: CSVEVPKSGRQNEQYF. For the CDR3, the DNA is TGCAGCGTTGAAGTTCCCAAGAGCGGGAGGCAAAACGAGCAGTACTTC.

This chain links TRBV11-2 with TRBJ2-5; 11 nucleotides match TRBD2. Trimming took 0 bases from V and 3 from J; bases not matched to a gene: 0. The CDR3 sequence is 15 residues long. The germline V gene encodes CDR1 SGHAT and CDR2 FQNNGV. The CDR3 loop is CASSLEGLAEETQYF. CDR3 DNA sequence: TGTGCCAGCAGCTTAGAGGGACTAGCGGAAGAGACCCAGTACTTC.

The rearrangement joins TRBV20-1 to TRBJ1-6; 9 bases agree with TRBD1. V dropped 1 base and J dropped 7; count of bases not matched to a gene: 5. Germline values: CDR1 DFQATT, CDR2 SNEGSKA (reference sequence). This CDR3 is 15 amino acids long. As DNA, the CDR3 is TGCAGTGCTAGAGTGGAGGACAGGGGAAATTCACCCCTCCACTTT. Protein: CSARVEDRGNSPLHF.

This clonotype was detected only a few times. This chain joins TRBV11-2 and TRBJ2-2, with 7 bases identical to TRBD1. J gave up 1 base and V 5 bases, and 4 bases lay outside the gene matches. This CDR3 spans 15 amino acids. Germline V gene lookup returns CDR1 SGHAT and CDR2 FQNNGV. The CDR3 DNA follows: TGTGCCAGCAGCCCGGACAGGTTGAACACCGGGGAGCTGTTTTTT. Residues: CASSPDRLNTGELFF.

The genes are TRBV5-1 and TRBJ1-1, with D perhaps matching TRBD1 (5 bases). The CDR3 runs 15 residues. Germline V lookup: CDR1 SGHRS, CDR2 YFSETQ. Trimming removed 5 bases from V and 2 bases from J, with 16 bases in between. As DNA, the CDR3 is TGCGCCAGCAGGCCCACGACAGTTTTAAACACTGAAGCTTTCTTT. Translated, it gives CASRPTTVLNTEAFF.

This chain connects TRBV9 to TRBJ2-1, with D perhaps matching TRBD1 or TRBD2 (5 bases each). This CDR3 comprises 16 residues. Germline CDR1 is SGDLS and CDR2 is YYNGEE. With 4 bases removed from V and 0 bases from J, the gap between germline ends came to 14 bases. The CDR3 protein is CASSPGDPRSYNEQFF. For the CDR3, the DNA is TGTGCCAGCAGCCCTGGGGACCCCCGCTCCTACAATGAGCAGTTCTTC.

Comments on this clonotype: The conserved phenylalanine or tryptophan normally closing the CDR3 is absent here, so this likely arose from a read error. The rearrangement joins TRBV4-3 to TRBJ2-2; D ambiguous. This CDR3 has 14 residues. The germline gives CDR1 LGHNA, CDR2 YSLEER. Trimming stripped 4 bases from V and 5 bases from J, with 11 bases between. CDR3 in amino acids: CASSPLPPTGELFL. The CDR3 nucleotides read TGCGCCAGCAGCCCCCTTCCCCCGACCGGGGAGCTGTTTCTT.

In its sample, this clonotype was seen a few times. Its ends do not fully match the called genes, so a read error is possible. The chain couples TRBV6-6 to TRBJ2-1, with 7 bases lining up with TRBD1. The germline V gene has CDR1 MNHNY and CDR2 SVGAGI (reference sequence). This CDR3 is 13 amino acids long. CDR3 region: CASSPDRSRLMSF. The CDR3 region has the DNA TGTGCCAGCAGCCCGGACAGGAGCCGCCTTATGTCCTTC.

A few counts support this clonotype. The DNA of the CDR3 is TGTGCCAGCAGGCCCGGGGGGCGAGGGTACAATGAGCAGTTCTTC. Residues: CASRPGGRGYNEQFF. This rearrangement joins TRBV6-2 or TRBV6-3 to TRBJ2-1, with D maybe TRBD2 (7 bases). The CDR3 totals 15 residues. Trimming left V 6 bases short and J 4 bases short, with 16 bases between. Germline V gene data show CDR1 as MNHEY and CDR2 as SVGEGT.

This clonotype was detected ten times or more. The V call is TRBV2, the J call TRBJ2-1, with 11 bases fitting TRBD2. The CDR3 consists of 15 residues. The junction had 8 bases not matched to a gene; V was cut back by 6 bases and J by 7 bases. Germline-derived CDR1 and CDR2 are SNHLY and FYNNEI. CDR3 DNA sequence: TGTGCCAGCAGCGCGACTAGCGGGGTAAAGAATGAGCAGTTCTTC. It is translated as CASSATSGVKNEQFF.

This clonotype occurred many times. The chain recombines TRBV29-1 with TRBJ1-1; D uncertain. Germline V lookup: CDR1 SQVTM, CDR2 ANQGSEA. This CDR3 is built from 12 residues. The V end was cut by 4 bases, the J end by 1 base, with 7 bases between. This chain's CDR3 is CSVVPANTEAFF. The CDR3 DNA reads as TGCAGCGTTGTCCCGGCGAACACTGAAGCTTTCTTT.

The chain employs TRBV20-1 and TRBJ2-5; 12 nucleotides line up with TRBD2. V dropped 8 bases and J dropped 3; count of bases not matched to a gene: 7. Germline lookup yields CDR1 DFQATT and CDR2 SNEGSKA (reference sequence). The CDR3 is 14 amino acids. The CDR3 here is CSNRLAGAKETQYF. The CDR3 DNA sequence: TGCAGTAACCGACTAGCGGGAGCGAAAGAGACCCAGTACTTC.

This clonotype was seen many times. The rearrangement joins TRBV29-1 to TRBJ2-3; 8 bases fit TRBD1. CDR1 and CDR2 from the germline V gene are SQVTM and ANQGSEA. With 6 bases clipped from V and 3 bases from J, the junction kept 5 bases outside the gene matches. This CDR3 has 13 residues. The CDR3 sequence is CSVRTGMTDTQYF. The CDR3, as DNA: TGCAGCGTCCGGACAGGGATGACAGATACGCAGTATTTT.

This clonotype was observed many times. The CDR3 DNA is TGCAGTGCTACCTATCGTACGCGGGAGGAGCAGTTCTTC. Translating it yields CSATYRTREEQFF. The chain combines TRBV20-1 with TRBJ2-1; the match to TRBD2 covers 7 bases. The ends lost 4 bases at V and 10 bases at J; junction bases unmatched: 10. The CDR3 has 13 residues. Germline loops: CDR1 DFQATT, CDR2 SNEGSKA (reference sequence).

This clonotype has just a few counts. This sequence joins TRBV10-2 and TRBJ2-1; D unresolved. CDR3 size: 13 residues. Trimming took 4 bases from V and 6 from J, leaving 10 bases between them. Germline-derived CDR1 and CDR2 are WSHSY and SAAADI. CDR3: CASSVGRSNEQFF. CDR3 nucleotide sequence: TGCGCCAGCAGTGTCGGACGCTCCAATGAGCAGTTCTTC.

A few counts support this clonotype. Sequence at one end of the junction differs from germline and may be a read error. This chain uses TRBV4-1 with TRBJ2-1; TRBD2 aligns across 10 bases. The CDR3 is 17 residues long. The germline V gene has CDR1 MGHRA and CDR2 YSYEKL. The CDR3 sequence is CASSKEGTSERRNEQFF. CDR3 bases: TGCGCCAGCAGCAAAGAGGGGACTAGCGAGAGGCGCAATGAGCAGTTCTTC.

This clonotype was counted ten times or more. The chain links TRBV7-9 to TRBJ1-5; D gene ambiguous. This CDR3 has 13 residues. CDR1 SEHNR and CDR2 FQNEAQ come from the germline V gene (reference sequence). V lost 1 base, J lost 14 bases, and 15 bases lay in between. CDR3 in DNA: TGTGCCAGCAGCTTAGAACCTGAGACACCCAAGCATTTT. Protein product: CASSLEPETPKHF.

The chain employs TRBV6-2 or TRBV6-3 and TRBJ1-1; D ambiguous. V was pared by 7 bases and J by 4 bases, with 22 bases between. This CDR3 is built from 16 residues. Looked up from germline, CDR1 is MNHEY and CDR2 is SVGEGT. The CDR3 spells CASTNSGGILSTEAFF. In nucleotides, the CDR3 is TGTGCCAGCACCAACTCGGGCGGGATTCTGAGCACTGAAGCTTTCTTT.